The next 22 T cell receptor beta chains were all read from a single sample in a study of blood T cell repertoires in COVID-19. Some clones are missing from TCRdb's copy, which holds only in-frame ones; the method was immunoSEQ multiplex PCR. The sample lists over 400,000 clones; about 89% were seen once. Sequenced sample: peripheral blood. These receptors were obtained from a woman aged 50 to 65 with COVID-19, enrolled during active disease.

This clone was seen a few times. The gene calls are TRBV18 and TRBJ1-1, with D unresolved. The CDR3 totals 14 residues. The V end lost 3 bases, the J end lost 6 bases, and 14 bases lay between the germline ends. Per the germline V gene, CDR1 is KGHSH and CDR2 is LQKENI. In nucleotides, the CDR3 is TGTGCCAGCTCACCCGGGGAGGTAATCGCTGAAGCTTTCTTT. Translation gives CASSPGEVIAEAFF.

This clone was found once. The chain employs TRBV18 and TRBJ2-7, with 8 bases identical to TRBD2. CDR3 length equals 13 residues. CDR1 and CDR2 (germline): KGHSH, LQKENI. V was pared by 3 bases and J by 5 bases, with 3 bases of the junction left unmatched. The CDR3 loop is CASSPGGGDEQYF. The CDR3 DNA reads TGTGCCAGCTCACCCGGGGGGGGAGACGAGCAGTACTTC.

CDR3 bases: TGTGCCAGCAGCCGATACCGGGATCCGGATCCCGCTTCACCCCTCCACTTT. Translation: CASSRYRDPDPASPLHF. The rearrangement links TRBV3-1 (or the pseudogene TRBV3-2) to TRBJ1-6; D unclear. CDR1 LGHDT and CDR2 YNNKEL come from the germline V gene (reference sequence). V shed 4 bases and J shed 9 bases, with 22 bases lying between them. This CDR3 spans 17 amino acids.

The chain couples TRBV5-4 to TRBJ2-1; 9 nucleotides agree with TRBD1. The CDR3 is made up of 16 amino acids. Trimming at V came to 4 bases and at J to 10 bases, leaving 15 bases not matched to a gene. Looked up from germline, CDR1 is SGHNT and CDR2 is YYREEE (reference sequence). CDR3 in DNA: TGTGCCAGCAGCCGACCTACCCGGGACAGGGTTACGGAGCAGTTCTTC. The encoded protein is CASSRPTRDRVTEQFF.

The chain has TRBV19 and TRBJ2-7, with 8 bases that match TRBD1. From germline, CDR1 is LNHDA and CDR2 SQIVND (reference sequence). The length of the CDR3 is 14 residues. Unmatched junction bases numbered 10, after V lost 7 bases and J lost 5 bases. The CDR3 here is CASTRTPQGDEQYF. CDR3 nucleotide sequence: TGTGCCAGTACCCGGACCCCACAGGGGGACGAGCAGTACTTC.

This sequence joins TRBV3-1 (or the pseudogene TRBV3-2) and TRBJ1-1; D is uncertain. This CDR3 spans 14 amino acids. V gave up 4 bases and J gave up 3 bases, with 12 bases separating them. Germline V gives CDR1 LGHDT, CDR2 YNNKEL (reference sequence). The CDR3 spells CASSLASRDTEAFF. CDR3 sequence (DNA): TGTGCCAGCAGCCTAGCAAGCCGGGACACTGAAGCTTTCTTT.

The chain uses TRBV19 and TRBJ1-1; D gene ambiguous. This CDR3 has 12 residues. From germline, CDR1 is LNHDA and CDR2 SQIVND (reference sequence). Trimming removed 6 bases at V and 3 bases at J, with 8 bases between. The CDR3 reads CASSEVYTEAFF. Here the CDR3 DNA reads TGTGCCAGTAGCGAGGTTTACACTGAAGCTTTCTTT.

Only one count was recorded for this clone. The V gene is TRBV3-1 (or the pseudogene TRBV3-2), the J gene TRBJ1-3; the D is unclear. V lost 0 bases, J lost 4 bases, and 7 bases lay in between. Germline assignment: CDR1 LGHDT and CDR2 YNNKEL (reference sequence). The CDR3 length is 14 residues. CDR3: CASSQDVFGNTIYF. For the CDR3, the DNA is TGTGCCAGCAGCCAAGACGTGTTCGGAAACACCATATATTTT.

This rearrangement joins TRBV29-1 to TRBJ1-2; D call uncertain. Per the germline V gene, CDR1 is SQVTM and CDR2 is ANQGSEA. V lost 6 bases to trimming and J lost 7 bases, with 9 bases between them. This CDR3 spans 10 amino acids. The CDR3 DNA follows: TGCAGCGTGCCGGACTTTGGCTACACCTTC. Amino acid sequence: CSVPDFGYTF.

The chain combines TRBV24-1 with TRBJ2-5; 9 bases are shared with TRBD1. V lost 4 bases and J lost 5; bases outside the gene matches: 13. This CDR3 region has 17 residues. Germline CDR1 is KGHDR and CDR2 is SFDVKD. In nucleotides, the CDR3 is TGTGCCACCAGTGACCTTGGGACAGGGCGAGGCGGGGAGACCCAGTACTTC. Residues: CATSDLGTGRGGETQYF.

This chain links TRBV6-4 with TRBJ2-3, with 10 nucleotides matching TRBD2. The CDR3 runs 16 residues. Germline V gene data show CDR1 as MRHNA and CDR2 as SNTAGT. V gave up 4 bases and J gave up 4 bases; unmatched junction bases: 8. CDR3 coding DNA: TGTGCCAGCAGTGCCGGGACTAGCGCTTCCGCAGATACGCAGTATTTT. As protein: CASSAGTSASADTQYF.

The chain recombines TRBV24-1 with TRBJ2-3, with D possibly being TRBD2 (6 bases). CDR1 is KGHDR, CDR2 SFDVKD, per germline. V was pared by 1 base and J by 1 base, with 20 bases between. The CDR3 covers 19 residues. CDR3 residues: CATSDFRWAEGKGTDTQYF. In nucleotides, the CDR3 is TGTGCCACCAGTGATTTTAGATGGGCGGAGGGGAAAGGCACAGATACGCAGTATTTT.

The DNA of the CDR3 is TGCAGCGTTGAAGGAGAGGGCTACACCTTC. This translates into CSVEGEGYTF. V is TRBV29-1 and J is TRBJ1-2; unclear D gene. The CDR3 has 10 residues. V was cut by 1 base and J by 8 bases, with 5 bases left in between. Looked up from germline, CDR1 is SQVTM and CDR2 is ANQGSEA.

This chain connects TRBV30 to TRBJ2-3, with 9 bases identical to TRBD1. The length of the CDR3 is 17 residues. The trim removed 3 bases at V and 2 bases at J, leaving 12 bases unmatched. The V gene's germline CDR1 is GTSNPN and CDR2 SVGIG (reference sequence). CDR3 in DNA: TGTGCCTGGAGCCCCCGGACAGGGGCGATCATCACAGATACGCAGTATTTT. Its protein is CAWSPRTGAIITDTQYF.

The rearrangement uses TRBV3-1 (or the pseudogene TRBV3-2) and TRBJ2-1; the match to TRBD2 covers 11 bases. The CDR3 is 19 residues long. V lost 1 base and J lost 3; bases outside the gene matches: 11. Germline V CDR1 and CDR2: LGHDT, YNNKEL (reference sequence). The CDR3 spells CASSQAGLAGGGGYNEQFF. Written as DNA, the CDR3 is TGTGCCAGCAGCCAAGCTGGCCTAGCGGGGGGCGGGGGCTACAATGAGCAGTTCTTC.

As concerns this clone: A junction end diverges from the germline sequence, so it may reflect a read error. The chain uses TRBV5-1 and TRBJ2-7; D not certain. CDR1 and CDR2 from the germline V gene are SGHRS and YFSETQ. The CDR3 runs to 14 residues. The CDR3 reads CTSSLTAANYEQYF. DNA for the CDR3: TGCACCAGCAGCTTGACCGCGGCGAACTACGAGCAGTACTTC.

The chain has TRBV2 and TRBJ2-3; 8 bases map to TRBD1. The CDR3 extends over 15 amino acids. With 6 bases clipped from V and 4 bases from J, the junction kept 9 bases outside the gene matches. The V gene's germline CDR1 is SNHLY and CDR2 FYNNEI. The CDR3 loop reads CASSPDRGRPDTQYF. CDR3 in DNA: TGTGCCAGCAGCCCCGACAGGGGACGCCCAGATACGCAGTATTTT.

The chain has TRBV6-2 or TRBV6-3 and TRBJ1-6; no clear D gene. Germline CDR1 reads MNHEY; CDR2 reads SVGEGT. This CDR3 is built from 13 residues. The V end was cut by 5 bases, the J end by 12 bases, with 14 bases between. The CDR3 sequence is CASSRDKTLPLHF. The CDR3, as DNA: TGTGCCAGCAGTCGTGACAAAACCTTACCCCTCCACTTT.

The CDR3 loop is CASSLQVRRAATEAFF. The CDR3 DNA reads TGTGCCAGCAGCCTCCAAGTGCGCAGGGCCGCCACTGAAGCTTTCTTT. The chain employs TRBV11-3 and TRBJ1-1; tentatively, D is TRBD1 (5 bases). V was cut by 5 bases and J by 4 bases, with 20 bases left in between. This CDR3 spans 16 amino acids. The germline gives CDR1 SGHNT, CDR2 YENEEA.

Details on this clone: In the same sample, other DNA sequences code for this CDR3. The chain is built from TRBV27 and TRBJ1-1, with a weak D call TRBD1 (5 bases). Germline V gene data show CDR1 as MNHEY and CDR2 as SMNVEV (reference sequence). The CDR3 is 13 residues long. V lost 3 bases and J lost 1, with 6 bases in between. CDR3 region: CASSFTGNTEAFF. DNA of the CDR3: TGTGCCAGCAGTTTTACAGGGAACACTGAAGCTTTCTTT.

The chain links TRBV5-4 to TRBJ1-1; 8 nucleotides agree with TRBD1. This CDR3 region has 14 residues. Germline V lookup: CDR1 SGHNT, CDR2 YYREEE (reference sequence). With V trimmed by 5 bases and J by 6 bases, 9 bases remained unmatched. In DNA, the CDR3 is TGTGCCAGCAGACAGGGGGAGGGAATCGCTGAAGCTTTCTTT. It codes for CASRQGEGIAEAFF.

This clone appeared once. The sample has other DNA sequences that encode this CDR3 too. The chain employs TRBV30 and TRBJ1-1, with 9 bases matching TRBD1. J was trimmed by 8 bases and V by 2 bases; bases with no gene match: 12. Germline V CDR1 and CDR2: GTSNPN, SVGIG (reference sequence). The CDR3 runs 15 residues. CDR3 DNA: TGTGCCTGGAGTCCTCCAGACAGGGGGATGGGCGAAGCTTTCTTT. It is translated as CAWSPPDRGMGEAFF.